Listed here are 6 T cell receptor beta chains from one sample, sequenced in a study of T-cell memory formation after mild COVID-19. Each CDR3 protein is one row after TCRdb ran MiXCR on the 5' RACE reads. This table has a few hundred thousand distinct CDR3 sequences, 16% appearing once. Sample: PBMCs or a T cell subset sorted from them (not recorded which). These receptors were taken from a young man who had mild COVID-19 (a few samples of this study predate the infection). Cell type and time point are not known.

The V gene is TRBV4-1, the J gene TRBJ2-1; a weak D match, TRBD1 (7 bases). The CDR3 spans 16 residues. V was shortened by 2 bases and J by 10 bases, with 21 bases between the two germline ends. CDR1 and CDR2 (germline): MGHRA, YSYEKL. The CDR3 loop is CASSQIIGTAGLEQFF. For the CDR3, the DNA is TGCGCCAGCAGCCAAATCATCGGGACAGCGGGTCTGGAGCAGTTCTTC.

This sequence joins TRBV15 and TRBJ2-2; D is possibly TRBD2 (5 bases). The V end lost 1 base, the J end lost 1 base, and 7 bases lay between the germline ends. This CDR3 spans 15 amino acids. Germline CDR1 is LNHNV and CDR2 is YYDKDF (reference sequence). CDR3 residues: CATSRGGENTGELFF. Written as DNA, the CDR3 is TGTGCCACCAGCAGAGGGGGAGAGAACACCGGGGAGCTGTTTTTT.

V and J are TRBV29-1 and TRBJ1-5; no definite D call. Trimming left V 4 bases short and J 3 bases short, with 7 bases between. The CDR3 runs 12 residues. The V gene's germline CDR1 is SQVTM and CDR2 ANQGSEA. CDR3 nucleotides: TGCAGCGTTGTGTTGGACAATCAGCCCCAGCATTTT. It encodes CSVVLDNQPQHF.

This clonotype was observed many times. One end of the junction varies from germline; a read error may be responsible. V and J are TRBV7-7 and TRBJ2-5; TRBD1 agrees at 9 bases. The CDR3 contains 15 residues. Germline V gene sequence: CDR1 SSHAT, CDR2 FNYEAQ (reference sequence). The CDR3, as DNA: TGTGCTAGCAGCTCCGGGACAGGGTGGTACGAGACCCAGTACTTC. Translation gives CASSSGTGWYETQYF.

CDR3 nucleotide sequence: TGTGCCAGCAGCGAACGACAGGCTGCTAGCACAGATACGCAGTATTTT. Its protein is CASSERQAASTDTQYF. The chain is built from TRBV7-9 and TRBJ2-3, with D perhaps matching TRBD1 (6 bases). Trimming left V 5 bases short and J 0 bases short, with 15 bases between. The CDR3 sequence is 16 residues long. Germline CDR1 is SEHNR and CDR2 is FQNEAQ (reference sequence). The whole variable domain, remainder taken from reference TRBV7-9 and TRBJ2-3, is DTGVSQNPRHKITKRGQNVTFRCDPISEHNRLYWYRQTLGQGPEFLTYFQNEAQLEKSRLLSDRFSAERPKGSFSTLEIQRTEQGDSAMYLCASSERQAASTDTQYFGPGTRLTVL.

V gene TRBV3-1 combines with J gene TRBJ2-1; D unclear. The CDR3 contains 12 residues. Germline CDR1 LGHDT, CDR2 YNNKEL (reference sequence). Trimming shortened V by 1 base and J by 9 bases, and 7 bases separated the two germline ends. CDR3: CASSQGATEQFF. In DNA, the CDR3 is TGTGCCAGCAGCCAAGGGGCCACTGAGCAGTTCTTC.